The 14 T cell receptor beta chains listed next were all sequenced from one sample in a study of blood T cells in healthy people across ages. PCR was performed a second time for 7 to 11 cycles using a sample-barcoded 5' primer and a J-beta primer mix. Using its own MiXCR run on the 5' RACE reads, TCRdb lists one record per CDR3 protein. The profile shows about 970,000 distinct CDR3 sequences, just over 50% of them singletons. Source material: blood. The receptors stem from a woman aged 55-69 years in good health.

In its sample, this clonotype was seen a few times. The gene calls are TRBV28 and TRBJ1-5; possible D gene TRBD1, 5 bases. V shed 6 bases and J shed 4 bases, with 7 bases lying between them. The germline gives CDR1 MDHEN, CDR2 SYDVKM. CDR3 size: 12 residues. In nucleotides, the CDR3 is TGTGCCAGCAGATGGGGGAATCAGCCCCAGCATTTT. This translates into CASRWGNQPQHF. Using reference TRBV28 and TRBJ1-5 for the parts outside the CDR3, the full variable domain is DVKVTQSSRYLVKRTGEKVFLECVQDMDHENMFWYRQDPGLGLRLIYFSYDVKMKEKGDIPEGYSVSREKKERFSLILESASTNQTSMYLCASRWGNQPQHFGDGTRLSIL.

A few counts support this clonotype. The chain has TRBV28 and TRBJ2-3; D unresolved. This CDR3 comprises 15 residues. Germline-derived CDR1 and CDR2 are MDHEN and SYDVKM. Trimming removed 7 bases from V and 1 base from J, with 15 bases in between. CDR3 amino acids: CASTSLNGGTDTQYF. In DNA form, the CDR3 reads TGTGCCAGCACGTCCCTAAATGGTGGCACAGATACGCAGTATTTT.

The rearrangement links TRBV20-1 to TRBJ1-1; D is unresolved. The CDR3 contains 11 residues. The germline gives CDR1 DFQATT, CDR2 SNEGSKA (reference sequence). V lost 7 bases and J lost 4, with 10 bases in between. CDR3: CSGRSGTEAFF. In DNA form, the CDR3 reads TGCAGTGGCAGATCGGGCACTGAAGCTTTCTTT.

This clonotype was detected only once. The chain joins TRBV20-1 to TRBJ2-1, with 9 bases identical to TRBD2. Germline V gives CDR1 DFQATT, CDR2 SNEGSKA (reference sequence). With V trimmed by 3 bases and J by 5 bases, 11 bases remained unmatched. This CDR3 spans 16 amino acids. The CDR3 nucleotides read TGCAGTGCTAGCCCCCCGCTAGCGGGAAAGAACAATGAGCAGTTCTTC. Translating gives CSASPPLAGKNNEQFF.

The chain has TRBV27 and TRBJ2-6; 7 bases are a match to TRBD1. CDR3 length equals 18 residues. Germline V gene lookup returns CDR1 MNHEY and CDR2 SMNVEV (reference sequence). J gave up 0 bases and V 2 bases, and 7 bases lay outside the gene matches. The CDR3 DNA reads as TGTGCCAGCAGTTTAGACCCGGGACAGAGCTCTGGGGCCAACGTCCTGACTTTC. This sequence encodes CASSLDPGQSSGANVLTF.

The chain uses TRBV5-1 and TRBJ2-3; 8 bases align to TRBD1. V was clipped by 7 bases and J by 5 bases; unmatched bases: 12. The CDR3 length is 15 residues. Germline loops: CDR1 SGHRS, CDR2 YFSETQ. CDR3 region: CASGPDRARGDTQYF. As DNA, the CDR3 is TGCGCCAGCGGCCCGGACAGGGCCCGGGGAGATACGCAGTATTTT.

V usage is TRBV13 and J usage is TRBJ2-5, with D possibly TRBD1 on 6 matching bases. The ends were cut back, 2 bases at V and 7 bases at J, with 20 bases in the middle. The germline gives CDR1 PRHDT, CDR2 FYEKMQ (reference sequence). There are 16 residues in the CDR3. CDR3 bases: TGTGCCAGCAGCTTAAGAGGACAGTGGGATGTAGGGACCCAGTACTTC. It specifies CASSLRGQWDVGTQYF.

The chain recombines TRBV15 with TRBJ1-2, with TRBD1 as a possible D gene (5 bases). This CDR3 comprises 13 residues. Germline V CDR1 and CDR2: LNHNV, YYDKDF (reference sequence). The germline V and J ends were trimmed by 2 bases and 10 bases, with 14 bases remaining between them. CDR3 DNA sequence: TGTGCCACCAGCAGAAACCAGGGACGGAACTACACCTTC. Translation gives CATSRNQGRNYTF. The entire variable domain, with the rest obtained from reference TRBV15 and TRBJ1-2, is as follows: DAMVIQNPRYQVTQFGKPVTLSCSQTLNHNVMYWYQQKSSQAPKLLFHYYDKDFNNEADTPDNFQSRRPNTSFCFLDIRSPGLGDTAMYLCATSRNQGRNYTFGSGTRLTVV.

This clonotype was seen ten or more times. The CDR3 DNA reads TGCAGTGCTAGGGGCCTCCCTAACGAGCAGTACTTC. Protein product: CSARGLPNEQYF. The chain is built from TRBV20-1 and TRBJ2-7; D not resolved. The CDR3 is 12 residues long. Between the trimmed V and J ends, which lost 3 bases and 5 bases, there was a span of 11 bases. The germline V gene has CDR1 DFQATT and CDR2 SNEGSKA (reference sequence).

CDR3 sequence: CATRLTNTGELFF. In nucleotides, the CDR3 is TGTGCCACCAGACTAACGAACACCGGGGAGCTGTTTTTT. The chain joins TRBV2 to TRBJ2-2; tentative D call: TRBD2 (5 bases). Germline CDR1 and CDR2: SNHLY and FYNNEI. Trimming shortened V by 10 bases and J by 0 bases, and 9 bases separated the two germline ends. The CDR3 sequence is 13 residues long.

The genes are TRBV7-2 and TRBJ2-5; no reliable D call. The CDR3 contains 13 residues. V was pared by 4 bases and J by 10 bases, with 16 bases between. Germline CDR1 and CDR2: SGHTA and FQGNSA. In DNA form, the CDR3 reads TGTGCCAGCAGCTCCGTCGACCGCTCTCTCCAGTACTTC. This sequence encodes CASSSVDRSLQYF.

This clonotype was recorded a few times. The CDR3 protein is CATSDPGTGDEQYF. DNA for the CDR3: TGTGCCACCAGTGATCCCGGGACAGGGGACGAGCAGTACTTC. The V call is TRBV24-1, the J call TRBJ2-7; TRBD1 agrees at 10 bases. Germline CDR1 reads KGHDR; CDR2 reads SFDVKD. Trimming at V came to 3 bases and at J to 5 bases, leaving 3 bases not matched to a gene. The CDR3 is 14 residues long.

The J gene is TRBJ2-4, the V gene TRBV12-3 or TRBV12-4; D may be TRBD1 or TRBD2 (6 bases each). This CDR3 has 15 residues. The V end lost 1 base, the J end lost 3 bases, and 10 bases lay between the germline ends. In nucleotides, the CDR3 is TGTGCCAGCAGTTTAGAGGGGGGCGGCAAAAACATTCAGTACTTC. Amino acids: CASSLEGGGKNIQYF.

The chain is built from TRBV13 and TRBJ2-1; 8 bases line up with TRBD2. Germline CDR1 and CDR2: PRHDT and FYEKMQ (reference sequence). The CDR3 is 15 amino acids. Trimming took 2 bases from V and 7 from J; bases not matched to a gene: 7. The CDR3 loop reads CASSLNGRAGNEQFF. The DNA of the CDR3 is TGTGCCAGCAGCTTAAACGGGAGGGCAGGTAATGAGCAGTTCTTC.